This entry concerns a single T cell receptor beta chain. The data derive from a study of T cell changes during pregnancy in multiple sclerosis. Produced via immunoSEQ multiplex PCR; TCRdb's table is partial and in-frame only. The data show about 68,000 clones, about 89% seen once. J gave up 0 bases and V 6 bases, and 5 bases lay outside the gene matches. Germline loops: CDR1 SGHAT, CDR2 FQDESV (reference sequence). This CDR3 is built from 15 residues. The genes are TRBV11-1 and TRBJ2-7, with 10 bases aligning to TRBD2. This specimen was peripheral blood, taken in the second trimester of pregnancy. The sequence came from a female donor with multiple sclerosis, enrolled in a pregnancy study. CDR3 protein: CASSLTSGVSYEQYF. CDR3 DNA sequence: TGTGCCAGCAGTTTAACTAGCGGGGTCTCCTACGAGCAGTACTTC.